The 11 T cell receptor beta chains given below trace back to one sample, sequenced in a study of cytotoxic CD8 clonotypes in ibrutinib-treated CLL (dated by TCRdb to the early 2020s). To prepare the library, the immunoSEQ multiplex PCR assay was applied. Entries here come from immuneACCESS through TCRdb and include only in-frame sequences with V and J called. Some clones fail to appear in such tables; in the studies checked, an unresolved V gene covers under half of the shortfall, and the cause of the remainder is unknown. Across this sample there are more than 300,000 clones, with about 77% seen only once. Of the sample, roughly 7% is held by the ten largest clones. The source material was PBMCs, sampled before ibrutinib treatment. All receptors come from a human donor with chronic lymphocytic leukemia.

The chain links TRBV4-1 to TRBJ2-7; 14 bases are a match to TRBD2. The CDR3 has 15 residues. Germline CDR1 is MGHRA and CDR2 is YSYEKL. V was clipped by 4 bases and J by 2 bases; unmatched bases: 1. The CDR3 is CASSRGLAGAYEQYF. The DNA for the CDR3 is TGCGCCAGCAGCCGGGGACTAGCGGGAGCCTACGAGCAGTACTTC.

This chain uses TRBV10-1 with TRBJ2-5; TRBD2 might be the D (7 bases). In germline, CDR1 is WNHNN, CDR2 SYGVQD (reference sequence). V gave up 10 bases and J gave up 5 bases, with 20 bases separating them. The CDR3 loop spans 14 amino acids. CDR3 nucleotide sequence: TGCGCCACAAGTGAGGGGGGGTCGTGGGAGACCCAGTACTTC. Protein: CATSEGGSWETQYF.

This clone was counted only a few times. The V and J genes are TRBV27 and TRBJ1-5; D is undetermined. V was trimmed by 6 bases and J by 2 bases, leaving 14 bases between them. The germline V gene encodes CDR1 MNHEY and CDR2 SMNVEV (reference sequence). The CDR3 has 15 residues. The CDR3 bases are TGTGCCAGCAGACCTAACCCTGCAGGCAATCAGCCCCAGCATTTT. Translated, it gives CASRPNPAGNQPQHF.

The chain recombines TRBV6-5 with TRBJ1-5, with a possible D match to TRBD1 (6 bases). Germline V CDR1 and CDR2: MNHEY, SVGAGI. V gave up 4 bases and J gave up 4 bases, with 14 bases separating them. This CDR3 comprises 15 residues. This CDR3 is CASSSDPQGNQPQHF. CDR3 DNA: TGTGCCAGCAGTTCAGATCCTCAGGGGAATCAGCCCCAGCATTTT.

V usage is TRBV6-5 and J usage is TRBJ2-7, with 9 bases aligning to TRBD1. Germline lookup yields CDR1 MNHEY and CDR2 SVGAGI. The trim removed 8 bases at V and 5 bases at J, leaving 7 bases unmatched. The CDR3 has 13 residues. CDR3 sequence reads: CASATGGKDEQYF. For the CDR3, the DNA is TGTGCCAGCGCGACAGGGGGTAAGGACGAGCAGTACTTC.

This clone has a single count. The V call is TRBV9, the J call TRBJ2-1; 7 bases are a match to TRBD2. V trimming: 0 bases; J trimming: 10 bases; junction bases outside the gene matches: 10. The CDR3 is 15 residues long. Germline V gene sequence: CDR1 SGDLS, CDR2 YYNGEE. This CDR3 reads CASSVAAGDLREQFF. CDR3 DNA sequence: TGTGCCAGCAGCGTAGCTGCGGGAGACCTCAGAGAGCAGTTCTTC.

The CDR3 region has the DNA TGTGCCAGCAGTTTAGCAGGCAAGCGGACTGATACGCAGTATTTT. This gives the protein CASSLAGKRTDTQYF. The rearrangement links TRBV28 to TRBJ2-3, with D possibly TRBD2 on 5 matching bases. Germline assignment: CDR1 MDHEN and CDR2 SYDVKM. The CDR3 loop spans 15 amino acids. Trimming removed 2 bases from V and 6 bases from J, with 15 bases in between.

CDR3 coding DNA: TGTGCCAGCAGTCATACACCGATTAACTATGGCTACACCTTC. Its protein is CASSHTPINYGYTF. This chain joins TRBV27 and TRBJ1-2; no definite D call. Deletions cut 5 bases from V and 1 base from J, with 11 bases between. The germline gives CDR1 MNHEY, CDR2 SMNVEV (reference sequence). The CDR3 runs 14 residues.

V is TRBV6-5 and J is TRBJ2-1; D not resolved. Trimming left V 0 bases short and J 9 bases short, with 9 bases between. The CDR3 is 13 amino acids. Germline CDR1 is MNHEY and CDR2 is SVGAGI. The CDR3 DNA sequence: TGTGCCAGCAGTTACTCGACGAGAGGTGAGCAGTTCTTC. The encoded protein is CASSYSTRGEQFF.

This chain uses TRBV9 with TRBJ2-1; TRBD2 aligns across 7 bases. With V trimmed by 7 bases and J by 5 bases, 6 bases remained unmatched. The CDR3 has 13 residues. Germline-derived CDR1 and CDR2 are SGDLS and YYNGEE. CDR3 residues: CASVTSVNNEQFF. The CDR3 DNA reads TGTGCCAGCGTTACTAGCGTGAACAATGAGCAGTTCTTC.

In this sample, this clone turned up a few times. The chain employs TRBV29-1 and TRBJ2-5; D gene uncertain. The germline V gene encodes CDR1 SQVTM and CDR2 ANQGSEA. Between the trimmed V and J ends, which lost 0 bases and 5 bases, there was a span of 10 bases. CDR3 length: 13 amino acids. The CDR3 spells CSVEEGSRETQYF. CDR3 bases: TGCAGCGTTGAAGAGGGTTCGCGGGAGACCCAGTACTTC.